The sequence of this T cell receptor (beta chain) was determined in a study of cytomegalovirus exposure and HLA in healthy donors. General study results and limits: An Asian-associated ancestry cluster reportedly showed fewer N-insertions than the approximately 670-donor mean in a later analysis. When analyzed later, a missense DCLRE1C variant was found to be linked to TCR beta V- and J-gene trimming.

The PCR had 60 Vbeta and 13 Jbeta primers. TCRdb's table, derived via immunoSEQ multiplex PCR, lists solely in-frame clones and lacks some. The sample holds around 50,000 clones; roughly 83% are singletons and the top ten take roughly 4.5%. Comment on this clone: Its antigen is as yet unknown.

The clonotype was recovered from a man aged 30 to 39 in good health and CMV-seronegative. Sequencing used PBMCs.

Here the CDR3 reads CASSLRSEETQYF. The CDR3 bases are TGTGCCAGCAGCCTGAGGAGTGAAGAGACCCAGTACTTC. This chain joins TRBV6-6 and TRBJ2-5; D gene ambiguous. The V gene lost 6 bases and the J gene lost 3 bases, with 11 bases spanning the gap. The CDR3 runs 13 residues. Per the germline V gene, CDR1 is MNHNY and CDR2 is SVGAGI (reference sequence).